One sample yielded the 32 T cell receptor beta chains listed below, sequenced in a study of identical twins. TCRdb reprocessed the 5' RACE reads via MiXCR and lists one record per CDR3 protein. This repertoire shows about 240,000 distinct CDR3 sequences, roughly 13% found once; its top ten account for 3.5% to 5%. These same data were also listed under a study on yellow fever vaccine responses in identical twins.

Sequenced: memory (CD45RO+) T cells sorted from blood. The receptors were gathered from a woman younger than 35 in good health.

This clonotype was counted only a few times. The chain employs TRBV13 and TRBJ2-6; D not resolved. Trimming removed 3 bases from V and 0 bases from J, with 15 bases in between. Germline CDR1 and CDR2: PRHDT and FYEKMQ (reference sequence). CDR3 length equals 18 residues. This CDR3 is CASSFSSGRTSGANVLTF. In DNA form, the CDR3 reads TGTGCCAGCAGCTTTAGTTCAGGAAGGACCTCTGGGGCCAACGTCCTGACTTTC.

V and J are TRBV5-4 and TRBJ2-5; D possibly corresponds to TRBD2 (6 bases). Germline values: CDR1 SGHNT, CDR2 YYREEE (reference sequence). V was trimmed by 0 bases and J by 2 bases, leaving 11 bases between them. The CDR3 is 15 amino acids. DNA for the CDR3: TGTGCCAGCAGCTTGGAGGGGACTCTACAAGAGACCCAGTACTTC. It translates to CASSLEGTLQETQYF.

Written as DNA, the CDR3 is TGTGCCAGCAGCCAAGTGGGGGCCTATAATTCACCCCTCCACTTT. Its protein product is CASSQVGAYNSPLHF. This chain connects TRBV14 to TRBJ1-6; tentative D call: TRBD1 (5 bases). With 1 base removed from V and 2 bases from J, the gap between germline ends came to 6 bases. This CDR3 is built from 15 residues. Germline V gene data show CDR1 as SGHDN and CDR2 as FVKESK.

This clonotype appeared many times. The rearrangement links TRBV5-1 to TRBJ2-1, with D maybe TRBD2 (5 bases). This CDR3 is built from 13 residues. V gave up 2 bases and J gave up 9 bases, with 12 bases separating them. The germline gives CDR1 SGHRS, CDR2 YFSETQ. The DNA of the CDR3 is TGCGCCAGCAGCTTCGGTCGAGGGCTTGAGCAGTTCTTC. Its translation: CASSFGRGLEQFF.

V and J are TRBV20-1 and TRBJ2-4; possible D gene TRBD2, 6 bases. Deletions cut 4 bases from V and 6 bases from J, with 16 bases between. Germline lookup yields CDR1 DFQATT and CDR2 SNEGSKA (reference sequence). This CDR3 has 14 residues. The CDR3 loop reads CSATPPAGGNIQYF. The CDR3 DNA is TGCAGTGCTACCCCCCCAGCCGGGGGAAACATTCAGTACTTC.

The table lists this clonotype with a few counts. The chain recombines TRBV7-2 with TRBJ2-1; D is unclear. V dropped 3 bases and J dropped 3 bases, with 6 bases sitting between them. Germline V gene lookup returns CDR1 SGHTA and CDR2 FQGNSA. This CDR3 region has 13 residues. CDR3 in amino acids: CASSFPNYNEQFF. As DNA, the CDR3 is TGTGCCAGCAGCTTCCCCAACTACAATGAGCAGTTCTTC.

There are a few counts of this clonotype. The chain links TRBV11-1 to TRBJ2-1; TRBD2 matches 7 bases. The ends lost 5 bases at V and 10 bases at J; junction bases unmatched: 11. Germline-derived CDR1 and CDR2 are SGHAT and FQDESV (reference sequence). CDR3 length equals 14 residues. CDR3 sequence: CASSPPGGWREQFF. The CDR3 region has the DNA TGTGCCAGCAGCCCGCCGGGGGGATGGAGGGAGCAGTTCTTC.

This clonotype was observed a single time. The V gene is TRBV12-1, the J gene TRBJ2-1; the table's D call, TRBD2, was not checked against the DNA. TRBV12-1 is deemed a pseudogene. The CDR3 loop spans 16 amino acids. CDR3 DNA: TGTGCCAGCAGCCCTGCTGGACTAGCGGGCTACAATGAGCAGTTCTTC. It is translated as CASSPAGLAGYNEQFF.

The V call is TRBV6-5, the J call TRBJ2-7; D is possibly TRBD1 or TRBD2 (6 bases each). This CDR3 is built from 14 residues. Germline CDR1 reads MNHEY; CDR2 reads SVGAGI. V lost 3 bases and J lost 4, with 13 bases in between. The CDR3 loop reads CASSYMGGGYEQYF. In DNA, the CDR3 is TGTGCCAGCAGTTATATGGGGGGCGGGTACGAGCAGTACTTC.

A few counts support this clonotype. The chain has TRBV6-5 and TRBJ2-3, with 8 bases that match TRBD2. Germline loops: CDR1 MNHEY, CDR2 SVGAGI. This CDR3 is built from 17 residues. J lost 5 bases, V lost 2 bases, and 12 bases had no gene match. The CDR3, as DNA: TGTGCCAGCAGTTACGGTAATATCGGGAGGGCCCAAGATACGCAGTATTTT. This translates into CASSYGNIGRAQDTQYF.

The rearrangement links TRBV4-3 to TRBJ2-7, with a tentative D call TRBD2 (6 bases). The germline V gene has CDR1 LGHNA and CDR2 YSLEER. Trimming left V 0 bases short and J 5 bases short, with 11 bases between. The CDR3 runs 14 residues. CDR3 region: CASSQELGGDEQYF. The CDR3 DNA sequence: TGCGCCAGCAGCCAAGAATTAGGAGGGGACGAGCAGTACTTC.

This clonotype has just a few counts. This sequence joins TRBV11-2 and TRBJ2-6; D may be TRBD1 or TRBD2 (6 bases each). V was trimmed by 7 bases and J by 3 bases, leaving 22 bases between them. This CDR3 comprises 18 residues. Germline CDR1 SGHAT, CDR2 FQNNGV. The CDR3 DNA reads TGTGCCAGCACCCCTAGGAGGGGGAAATCCTATGGGGCCAACGTCCTGACTTTC. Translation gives CASTPRRGKSYGANVLTF.

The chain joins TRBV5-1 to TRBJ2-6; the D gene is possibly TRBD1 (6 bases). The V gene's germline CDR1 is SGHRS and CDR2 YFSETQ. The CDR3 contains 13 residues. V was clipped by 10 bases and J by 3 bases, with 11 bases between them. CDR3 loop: CAYREIGANVLTF. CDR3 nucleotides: TGCGCCTACAGGGAAATTGGGGCCAACGTCCTGACTTTC.

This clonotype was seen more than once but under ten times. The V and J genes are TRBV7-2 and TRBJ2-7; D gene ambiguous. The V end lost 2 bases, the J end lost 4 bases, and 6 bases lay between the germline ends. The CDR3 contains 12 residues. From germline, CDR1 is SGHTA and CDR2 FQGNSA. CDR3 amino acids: CASSLSRYEQYF. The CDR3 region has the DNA TGTGCCAGCAGCTTATCTCGGTACGAGCAGTACTTC.

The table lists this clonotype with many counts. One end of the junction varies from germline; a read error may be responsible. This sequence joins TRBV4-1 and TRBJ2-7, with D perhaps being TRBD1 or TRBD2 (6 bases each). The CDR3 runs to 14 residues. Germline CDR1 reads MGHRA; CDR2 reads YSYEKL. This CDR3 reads CASSQGPLASNRDF. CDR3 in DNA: TGCGCCAGCAGCCAAGGTCCCCTAGCGAGCAACAGGGACTTC.

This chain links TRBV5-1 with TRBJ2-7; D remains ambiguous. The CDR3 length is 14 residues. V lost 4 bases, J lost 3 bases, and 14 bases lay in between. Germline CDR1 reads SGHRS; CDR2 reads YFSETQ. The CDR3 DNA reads TGCGCCAGCAGCCTCGGAATGGAAAACTACGAGCAGTACTTC. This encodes CASSLGMENYEQYF.

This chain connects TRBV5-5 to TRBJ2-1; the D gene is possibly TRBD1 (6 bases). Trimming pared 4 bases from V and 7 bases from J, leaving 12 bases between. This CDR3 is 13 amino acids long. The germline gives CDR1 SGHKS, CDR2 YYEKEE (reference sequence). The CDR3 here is CASSVAQGNEQFF. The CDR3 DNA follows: TGTGCCAGCAGCGTGGCACAGGGTAATGAGCAGTTCTTC.

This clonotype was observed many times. The CDR3 nucleotides are TGTGCCAGCAGTTTAGGGCAGATGAACACTGAAGCTTTCTTT. Protein: CASSLGQMNTEAFF. This sequence joins TRBV12-3 or TRBV12-4 and TRBJ1-1; D remains ambiguous. Trimming cost V 1 base and J 0 bases, with 6 bases left between them. CDR3 size: 14 residues.

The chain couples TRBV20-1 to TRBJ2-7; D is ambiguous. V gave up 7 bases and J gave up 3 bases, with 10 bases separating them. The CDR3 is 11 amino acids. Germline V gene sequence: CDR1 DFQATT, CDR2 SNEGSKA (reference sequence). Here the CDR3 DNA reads TGCAGTGGGAGTTCAGACTACGAGCAGTACTTC. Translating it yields CSGSSDYEQYF.

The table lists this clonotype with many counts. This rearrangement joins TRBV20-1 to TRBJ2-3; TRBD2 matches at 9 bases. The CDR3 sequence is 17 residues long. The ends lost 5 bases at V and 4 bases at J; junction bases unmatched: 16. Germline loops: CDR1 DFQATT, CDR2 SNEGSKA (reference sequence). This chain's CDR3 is CSALLTSGPWGADTQYF. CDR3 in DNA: TGCAGTGCTCTCCTGACTAGCGGTCCCTGGGGGGCAGATACGCAGTATTTT.

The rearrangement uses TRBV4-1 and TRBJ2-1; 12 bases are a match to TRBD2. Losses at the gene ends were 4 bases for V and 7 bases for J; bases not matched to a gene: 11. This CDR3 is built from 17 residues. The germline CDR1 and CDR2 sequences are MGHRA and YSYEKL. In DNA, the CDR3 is TGCGCCAGCAGCCGCCAAACGACTAGCGGGAGCGGTAATGAGCAGTTCTTC. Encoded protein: CASSRQTTSGSGNEQFF.

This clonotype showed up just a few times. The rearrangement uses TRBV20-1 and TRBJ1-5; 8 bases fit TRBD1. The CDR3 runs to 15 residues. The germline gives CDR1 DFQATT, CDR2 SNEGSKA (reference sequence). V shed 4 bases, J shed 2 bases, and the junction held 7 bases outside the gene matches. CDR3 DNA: TGCAGTGCTAAGACAGGGGAGTTCGGCAATCAGCCCCAGCATTTT. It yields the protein CSAKTGEFGNQPQHF.

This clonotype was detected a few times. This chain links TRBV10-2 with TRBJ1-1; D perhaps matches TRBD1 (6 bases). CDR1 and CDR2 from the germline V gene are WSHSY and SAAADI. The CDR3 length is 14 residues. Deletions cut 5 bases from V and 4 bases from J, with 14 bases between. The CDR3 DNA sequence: TGCGCCAGCAGTATGGCAGGGGTTGGCACTGAAGCTTTCTTT. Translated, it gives CASSMAGVGTEAFF.

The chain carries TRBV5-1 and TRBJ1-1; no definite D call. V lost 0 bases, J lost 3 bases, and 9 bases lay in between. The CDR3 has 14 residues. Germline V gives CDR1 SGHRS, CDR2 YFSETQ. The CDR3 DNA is TGCGCCAGCAGCTTGGTCGGAGGAGACACTGAAGCTTTCTTT. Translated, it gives CASSLVGGDTEAFF.

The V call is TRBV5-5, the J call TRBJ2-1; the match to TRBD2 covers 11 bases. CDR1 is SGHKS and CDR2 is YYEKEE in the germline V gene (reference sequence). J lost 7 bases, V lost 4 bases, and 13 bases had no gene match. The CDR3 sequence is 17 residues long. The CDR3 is CASSPRVGLAEINEQFF. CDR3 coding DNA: TGTGCCAGCAGCCCGCGAGTGGGACTAGCGGAGATTAATGAGCAGTTCTTC.

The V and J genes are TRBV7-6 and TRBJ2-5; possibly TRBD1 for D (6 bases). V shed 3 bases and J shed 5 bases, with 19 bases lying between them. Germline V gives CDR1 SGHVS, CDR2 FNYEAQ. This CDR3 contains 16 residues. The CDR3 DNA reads TGTGCCAGCAGCTTGGGGGCAGGGTCTGGGTCGGAGACCCAGTACTTC. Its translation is CASSLGAGSGSETQYF.

The CDR3 DNA follows: TGTGCCAGTAGTATGGTAGTGGAATCCTACAATGAGCAGTTCTTC. It is translated as CASSMVVESYNEQFF. The V gene is TRBV19, the J gene TRBJ2-1, with D unresolved. CDR1 LNHDA and CDR2 SQIVND come from the germline V gene (reference sequence). V was pared by 3 bases and J by 1 base, with 10 bases between. This CDR3 spans 15 amino acids.

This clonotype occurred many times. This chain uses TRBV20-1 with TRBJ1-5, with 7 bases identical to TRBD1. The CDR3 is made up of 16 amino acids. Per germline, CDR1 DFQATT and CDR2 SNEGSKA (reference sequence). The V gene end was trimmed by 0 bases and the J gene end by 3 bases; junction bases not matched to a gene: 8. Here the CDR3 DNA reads TGCAGTGCTAGAGATCCCGGGGGACAGCCCAATCAGCCCCAGCATTTT. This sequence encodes CSARDPGGQPNQPQHF.

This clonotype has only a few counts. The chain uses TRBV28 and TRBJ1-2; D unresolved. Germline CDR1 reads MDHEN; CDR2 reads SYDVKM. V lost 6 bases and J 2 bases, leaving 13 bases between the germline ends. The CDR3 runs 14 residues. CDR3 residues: CASRPPGGNYGYTF. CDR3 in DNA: TGTGCCAGCAGACCCCCGGGCGGAAACTATGGCTACACCTTC.

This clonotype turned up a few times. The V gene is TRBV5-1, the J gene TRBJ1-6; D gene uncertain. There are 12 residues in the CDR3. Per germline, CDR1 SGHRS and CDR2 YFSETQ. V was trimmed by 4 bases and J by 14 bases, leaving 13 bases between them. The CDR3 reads CASSKGGETLHF. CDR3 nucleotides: TGCGCCAGCAGCAAGGGCGGCGAGACCCTCCACTTT. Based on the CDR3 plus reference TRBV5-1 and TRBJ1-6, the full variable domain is KAGVTQTPRYLIKTRGQQVTLSCSPISGHRSVSWYQQTPGQGLQFLFEYFSETQRNKGNFPGRFSGRQFSNSRSEMNVSTLELGDSALYLCASSKGGETLHFGNGTRLTVT.

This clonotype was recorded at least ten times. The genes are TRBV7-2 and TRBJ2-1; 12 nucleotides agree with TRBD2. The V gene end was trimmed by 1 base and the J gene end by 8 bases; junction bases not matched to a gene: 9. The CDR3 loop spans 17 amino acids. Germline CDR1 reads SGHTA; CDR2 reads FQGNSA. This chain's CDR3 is CASSLVKLAGGRDEQFF. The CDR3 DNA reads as TGTGCCAGCAGCTTAGTGAAGCTAGCGGGGGGGCGTGATGAGCAGTTCTTC.

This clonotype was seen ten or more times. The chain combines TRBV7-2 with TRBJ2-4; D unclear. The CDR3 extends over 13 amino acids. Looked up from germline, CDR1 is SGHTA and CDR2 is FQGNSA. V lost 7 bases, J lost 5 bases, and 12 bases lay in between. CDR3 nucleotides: TGTGCCAGCACGGTATCGACTCAAAACATTCAGTACTTC. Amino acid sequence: CASTVSTQNIQYF. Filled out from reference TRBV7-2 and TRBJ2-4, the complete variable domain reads GAGVSQSPSNKVTEKGKDVELRCDPISGHTALYWYRQSLGQGLEFLIYFQGNSAPDKSGLPSDRFSAERTGGSVSTLTIQRTQQEDSAVYLCASTVSTQNIQYFGAGTRLSVL.